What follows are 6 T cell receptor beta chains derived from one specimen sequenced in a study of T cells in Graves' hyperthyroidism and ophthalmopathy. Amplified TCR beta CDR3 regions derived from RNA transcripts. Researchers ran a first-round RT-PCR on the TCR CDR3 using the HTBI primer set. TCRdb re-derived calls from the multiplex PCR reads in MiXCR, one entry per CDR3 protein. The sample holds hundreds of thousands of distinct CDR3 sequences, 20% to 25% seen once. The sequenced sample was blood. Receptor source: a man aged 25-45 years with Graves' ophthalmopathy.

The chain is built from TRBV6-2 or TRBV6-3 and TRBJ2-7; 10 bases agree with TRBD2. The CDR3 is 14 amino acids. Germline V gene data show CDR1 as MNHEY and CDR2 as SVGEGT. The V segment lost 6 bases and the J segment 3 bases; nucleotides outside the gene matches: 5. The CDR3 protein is CASSGLAEHYEQYF. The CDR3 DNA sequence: TGTGCCAGCAGCGGACTAGCGGAGCACTACGAGCAGTACTTC.

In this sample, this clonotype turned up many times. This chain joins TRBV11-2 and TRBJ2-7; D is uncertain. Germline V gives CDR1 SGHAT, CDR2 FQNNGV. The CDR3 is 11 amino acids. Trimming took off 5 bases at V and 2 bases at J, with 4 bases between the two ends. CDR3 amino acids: CASSPAYEQYF. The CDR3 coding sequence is TGTGCCAGCAGCCCCGCCTACGAGCAGTACTTC.

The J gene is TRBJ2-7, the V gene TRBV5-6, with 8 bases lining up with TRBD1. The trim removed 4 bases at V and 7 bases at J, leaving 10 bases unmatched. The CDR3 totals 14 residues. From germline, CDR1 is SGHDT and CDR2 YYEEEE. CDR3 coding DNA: TGTGCCAGCAGCATAAGACAGGGGTCGTTAGAGCAGTACTTC. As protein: CASSIRQGSLEQYF.

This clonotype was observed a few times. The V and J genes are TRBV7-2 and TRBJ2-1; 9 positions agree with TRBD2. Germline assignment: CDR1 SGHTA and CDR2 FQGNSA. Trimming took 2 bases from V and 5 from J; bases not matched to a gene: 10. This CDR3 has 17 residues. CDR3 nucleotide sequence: TGTGCCAGCAGCTTAAGGTCCGGACTAGCGCATAACAATGAGCAGTTCTTC. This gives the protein CASSLRSGLAHNNEQFF.

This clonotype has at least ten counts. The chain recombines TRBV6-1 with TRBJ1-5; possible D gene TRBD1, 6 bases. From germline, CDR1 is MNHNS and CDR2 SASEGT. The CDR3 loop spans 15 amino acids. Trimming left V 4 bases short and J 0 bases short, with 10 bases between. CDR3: CASSGTAYSNQPQHF. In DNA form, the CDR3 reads TGTGCCAGCAGTGGGACAGCGTATAGCAATCAGCCCCAGCATTTT.

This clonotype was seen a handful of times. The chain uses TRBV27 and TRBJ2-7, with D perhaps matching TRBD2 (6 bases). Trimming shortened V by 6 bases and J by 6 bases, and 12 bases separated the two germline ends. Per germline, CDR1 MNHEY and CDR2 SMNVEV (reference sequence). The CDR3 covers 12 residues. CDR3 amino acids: CASSRLVGEQYF. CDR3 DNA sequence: TGTGCCAGCAGCAGACTAGTAGGCGAGCAGTACTTC.